Below, 7 T cell receptor beta chains from the same sample are listed, as sequenced in a study of OX40 agonist ivuxolimab in advanced cancers. Sequencing was performed with immunoSEQ multiplex PCR; in TCRdb, only in-frame clones are kept and a portion is missing. The repertoire holds roughly 60,000 clones, 87% seen once, with approximately 0.61% in the top ten. Sequencing was performed on CD4+ or CD8+ T cells sorted from blood, taken in a trial of the OX40 agonist ivuxolimab. Receptor source: an adult with an advanced solid tumor such as melanoma, head and neck, liver or kidney cancer.

This chain uses TRBV2 with TRBJ2-3; TRBD2 aligns across 8 bases. Trimming cost V 3 bases and J 0 bases; bases outside gene matches: 8. Germline CDR1 SNHLY, CDR2 FYNNEI. The CDR3 length is 17 residues. In DNA, the CDR3 is TGTGCCAGCAGTGACCTAGCGGGCTTCACTAGCACAGATACGCAGTATTTT. This encodes CASSDLAGFTSTDTQYF.

The chain is built from TRBV27 and TRBJ1-2; tentatively, D is TRBD1 (5 bases). CDR3 length: 11 residues. V lost 9 bases, J lost 4 bases, and 9 bases lay in between. Germline V gene data show CDR1 as MNHEY and CDR2 as SMNVEV (reference sequence). In nucleotides, the CDR3 is TGTGCCAGATGTCAGGGCTATGGCTACACCTTC. Its translation: CARCQGYGYTF.

V usage is TRBV11-2 and J usage is TRBJ2-3; D unclear. The CDR3 extends over 14 amino acids. V lost 7 bases to trimming and J lost 1 base, with 12 bases between them. The germline V gene encodes CDR1 SGHAT and CDR2 FQNNGV. This CDR3 is CASTSPIRTDTQYF. The CDR3 bases are TGTGCCAGCACCAGCCCGATCCGCACAGATACGCAGTATTTT. The whole variable domain, remainder taken from reference TRBV11-2 and TRBJ2-3, is EAGVAQSPRYKIIEKRQSVAFWCNPISGHATLYWYQQILGQGPKLLIQFQNNGVVDDSQLPKDRFSAERLKGVDSTLKIQPAKLEDSAVYLCASTSPIRTDTQYFGPGTRLTVL.

This clone was counted between two and nine times. The chain is built from TRBV4-1 and TRBJ1-6; 9 positions match TRBD1. This CDR3 has 15 residues. Trimming took 0 bases from V and 8 from J; bases not matched to a gene: 2. Germline CDR1 reads MGHRA; CDR2 reads YSYEKL. CDR3 bases: TGCGCCAGCAGCCAAGACGGACAGGGGCATTCACCCCTCCACTTT. The encoded protein is CASSQDGQGHSPLHF.

This sequence joins TRBV19 and TRBJ1-5, with TRBD1 as a possible D gene (6 bases). The V and J ends lost 8 bases and 9 bases respectively, with 26 bases between them. The CDR3 contains 16 residues. From germline, CDR1 is LNHDA and CDR2 SQIVND (reference sequence). The CDR3 coding sequence is TGTGCCAGTCTTCCCGAATCCGGGACACCGGTGGGGCCCCAGCATTTT. It is translated as CASLPESGTPVGPQHF. The full variable domain, completed using reference TRBV19 and TRBJ1-5, is DGGITQSPKYLFRKEGQNVTLSCEQNLNHDAMYWYRQDPGQGLRLIYYSQIVNDFQKGDIAEGYSVSREKKESFPLTVTSAQKNPTAFYLCASLPESGTPVGPQHFGDGTRLSIL.

This chain joins TRBV16 and TRBJ2-3; perhaps TRBD2 as D (6 bases). The CDR3 covers 16 residues. V was shortened by 0 bases and J by 6 bases, with 16 bases between the two germline ends. The germline gives CDR1 KGHSY, CDR2 FQNENV. CDR3 protein: CASSQSSGPSLDTQYF. DNA of the CDR3: TGTGCCAGCAGCCAATCAAGCGGGCCCTCGTTGGATACGCAGTATTTT.

This clone was found once. The CDR3 sequence is CASRGTQGNEQFF. The DNA of the CDR3 is TGTGCCAGCAGGGGGACCCAGGGAAATGAGCAGTTCTTC. This chain uses TRBV6-6 with TRBJ2-1; D might be TRBD1 or TRBD2, each matching 5 bases. From germline, CDR1 is MNHNY and CDR2 SVGAGI (reference sequence). Trimming removed 6 bases at V and 7 bases at J, with 13 bases between. This CDR3 region has 13 residues.